This T cell receptor beta chain was identified in a study of beta chain features in type 1 diabetes. Study results and limitations: All four CD4+ subsets of Type 1 diabetes patients contained TCRB CDR3s that were moderately but significantly shorter. Within patients, naive, central memory and Treg TCRB repertoires seemed more similar than within healthy donors.

It was via CD45RO/CCR7/CD25/CD127/CD95/CD27 that CD4+ naive, central memory, regulatory and stem cell-like memory cells were sorted. Purity of each sorted population was above 95%. Expressed TCRB transcripts got sequenced, as all isolated RNA was reverse transcribed. The read count averaged roughly 4 million across naive, central memory and regulatory T cell samples. The table came from immunoSEQ multiplex PCR; TCRdb's copy has only in-frame clones and leaves some out. The sample includes under 350,000 clones, roughly a quarter of them seen just once. This clone was observed a few times. Antigen specificity is unknown. The origin of this receptor is a woman younger than 45 with type 1 diabetes. Sequenced: naive CD4+ T cells from blood.

The CDR3 is CASSSGYGANYGYTF. The CDR3 coding sequence is TGTGCCAGCAGTTCGGGGTACGGTGCTAACTATGGCTACACCTTC. V and J are TRBV6-1 and TRBJ1-2; no firm D call. The CDR3 consists of 15 residues. Germline lookup yields CDR1 MNHNS and CDR2 SASEGT. Trimming shortened V by 5 bases and J by 0 bases, and 13 bases separated the two germline ends.